Below, one T cell receptor beta chain is given with its context. Its antigen is undetermined. The entry originates in a study of vaccination and CD4 T cells after COVID-19. General study findings and limits: Of the reactive clones in convalescent patients, a median about 90% showed up only post-vaccination.

Sequenced with the Oncomine TCR Beta short-read assay was DNA taken from cultured CD4+ T cells. A single record per CDR3 protein comes from TCRdb applying MiXCR to the PCR reads. The repertoire has more than 10,000 distinct CDR3 sequences, about four fifths of them found once; the top ten carry under 30%. Treatment in this sample: roughly 10-day PBMC culture with coronavirus spike peptide pools or control peptides (ViraFEST assay). Culture of some 1.9 million PBMCs per well took place with around 10 IU/ml IL-2 and about 10 ug/ml peptide pools. The V gene lost 2 bases and the J gene lost 0 bases, with 11 bases spanning the gap. In germline, CDR1 is MNHEY, CDR2 SVGAGI. The length of the CDR3 is 15 residues.

V gene TRBV6-5 combines with J gene TRBJ2-7; the D is unclear. The receptor comes from a human donor who had recovered from COVID-19. Sequencing was carried out using CD4+ T cells from blood, cultured in vitro. CDR3 DNA: TGTGCCAGCAGTTACGAGAGGCCGCTCTCCTACGAGCAGTACTTC. It yields the protein CASSYERPLSYEQYF.